Sequencing of this T cell receptor (beta chain) was carried out in a study of Ad26.COV2.S vaccination and SARS-CoV-2 variants. The assay was immunoSEQ multiplex PCR, and TCRdb's table has in-frame clones only and misses some. The sample yields around 270,000 clones, roughly 85% seen once. Concerning this clone: Its antigen remains unidentified.

General study points: Total T cell responses, in the TCR breadth and depth analyses, may have been underestimated.

V lost 1 base, J lost 5 bases, and 0 bases lay in between. Germline V gene lookup returns CDR1 SEHNR and CDR2 FQNEAQ (reference sequence). The CDR3 totals 10 residues. Noted treatment: around 19 received Ad26.COV2.S at low or high dose, single or two shots; five or six received placebo; per-sample allocation not given. The samples date from day 63 after the first vaccine or placebo injection. This material consisted of peripheral blood, taken in a trial of Ad26.COV2.S vaccine versus placebo. The sequence came from a person between 18 and 65 years old who received the Ad26.COV2.S COVID-19 vaccine or a placebo. The chain couples TRBV7-9 to TRBJ2-7; D call uncertain. This CDR3 is CASSLDEQYV. The CDR3 DNA is TGTGCCAGCAGCTTAGACGAGCAGTACGTC.